These T cell receptor beta chains were read from a single sample in a study of control samples from healthy donors and cancer patients. Using immunoSEQ multiplex PCR, the repertoire was profiled, and TCRdb retains in-frame clones only, with some absent. The table shows about 89,000 clones, with roughly 84% occurring only once. The sample taken for sequencing was blood. These receptors originate from a middle-aged woman in good health. CDR3s include the opening cysteine and the closing phenylalanine or tryptophan. Each record gives: D gene, J gene, V gene, clone size, CDR3 DNA, CDR3 protein. D genes are given only for firm matches. A clone size is listed for some rows: how often the clone was seen (once, few, many), or a class if it is expanded.

>-|TRBJ1-3|TRBV25-1|-
TGTGCCAGCAGTGAATTTAGTCCGGCAGGAAACACCATATATTTT
CASSEFSPAGNTIYF
>-|TRBJ1-6|TRBV10-3|-
TGTGCCATCAGTCCCAAACCGAACTTTTATAATTCACCCCTCCACTTT
CAISPKPNFYNSPLHF
>-|TRBJ2-6|TRBV6-5|-
TGTGCCAGCAAATACCTAGGGGCTGGGGCCAACGTCCTGACTTTC
CASKYLGAGANVLTF
>-|TRBJ2-7|TRBV2|-
TGTGCCAATGACGATTCCTACGAGCAGTACTTC
CANDDSYEQYF
>-|TRBJ2-1|TRBV5-6|once
TGTGCCAGCAGCTTCACCACCGGGACATCCCCCTTGAATGAGCAGTTCTTC
CASSFTTGTSPLNEQFF
>-|TRBJ2-3|TRBV7-3|-
TGTGCCAGCAGCGGGCTTCGCACAGATACGCAGTATTTT
CASSGLRTDTQYF
>TRBD1|TRBJ2-5|TRBV7-8|-
TGTGCCAGCAGCTCGGACAGGCTAGTTCAAGAGACCCAGTACTTC
CASSSDRLVQETQYF
>-|TRBJ1-5|TRBV4-3|-
TGCGCCAGCAGCCAAGGACTCGGACTCAATCAGCCCCAGCATTTT
CASSQGLGLNQPQHF
>TRBD2|TRBJ2-1|TRBV9|many
TGTGCCAGCAGCGGACTAGCGGATTACAATGAGCAGTTCTTC
CASSGLADYNEQFF
>TRBD1|TRBJ2-3|TRBV24-1|-
TGTGCCACCAGTGACGCGGACAGGGACACAGATACGCAGTATTTT
CATSDADRDTDTQYF
>-|TRBJ2-1|TRBV7-2|-
TGTGCCAGCAGCGCCGAAGGGGGTTTGGGCAATGAGCAGTTCTTC
CASSAEGGLGNEQFF
>-|TRBJ2-5|TRBV24-1|-
TGTGCCACCAGTGACGGTGCTCGGGACGCCGGACAAGAGACCCAGTACTTC
CATSDGARDAGQETQYF
>-|TRBJ2-1|TRBV5-1|-
TGCGCCAGCAGCCTGGTGGGCAGCTCCTACAATGAGCAGTTCTTC
CASSLVGSSYNEQFF
>TRBD2|TRBJ2-5|TRBV5-4|-
TGTGCCAGCAGCGCCGGGACTAGCGGGGGGGAAGAGACCCAGTACTTC
CASSAGTSGGEETQYF
>TRBD1|TRBJ1-2|TRBV18|-
TGTGCCAGCTCATACGACAGGGAAGCTGGCTACACCTTC
CASSYDREAGYTF
>TRBD1|TRBJ2-1|TRBV4-3|-
TGCGCCAGCAGCCAAGATCGACAGGGATTAGGTGAGCAGTTCTTC
CASSQDRQGLGEQFF
>-|TRBJ2-2|TRBV19|-
TGTGCCAGCAGGGGCGCCGGGGAGCTGTTTTTT
CASRGAGELFF
>-|TRBJ1-4|TRBV9|-
TGTGCCAGCAGCGTACATCAAAGTAGTGAAAAACTGTTTTTT
CASSVHQSSEKLFF
>-|TRBJ1-1|TRBV19|-
TGTGCCAGTAGTATCGTGAGGAACACTGAAGCTTTCTTT
CASSIVRNTEAFF
>TRBD2|TRBJ2-5|TRBV7-2|once
TGTGCCAGCAGCTTAGGCGGGGGGCATGAGACCCAGTACTTC
CASSLGGGHETQYF
>TRBD1|TRBJ2-1|TRBV15|-
TGTGCCACCAGCGAGGCCAGGACAGGGTTTTACAATGAGCAGTTCTTC
CATSEARTGFYNEQFF
>-|TRBJ2-7|TRBV6-6|-
TGTGCCAGCAGTCCGGCCAACTACGAGCAGTACTTC
CASSPANYEQYF
>TRBD2|TRBJ2-7|TRBV3-1/TRBV3-2|-
TGTGCCAGCAGTCGGACTAGCGGGGGGCACGGCGAGCAGTACTTC
CASSRTSGGHGEQYF
>-|TRBJ1-1|TRBV29-1|-
TGCAGCGTTGAACAAGTCGGTAGAATCACTGAAGCTTTCTTT
CSVEQVGRITEAFF
>TRBD1|TRBJ1-2|TRBV19|-
TGTGCCAGTAGTGCTTGGGACAGACCCAACTATGGCTACACCTTC
CASSAWDRPNYGYTF
>-|TRBJ1-6|TRBV6-2/TRBV6-3|-
TGTGCCAGCAGTGATGAGTATAATTCACCCCTCCACTTT
CASSDEYNSPLHF
>TRBD1|TRBJ1-1|TRBV4-3|few
TGCGCCAGCAGAAAGTCACTTACAGGGGACACTGAAGCTTTCTTT
CASRKSLTGDTEAFF
>-|TRBJ2-7|TRBV27|-
TGTGCCAGCAGTCCCAACAGGGTCCGCGAGCAGTACTTC
CASSPNRVREQYF
>-|TRBJ2-3|TRBV12-3/TRBV12-4|-
TGTGCCAGCAGTGAGAGGCACACAGATACGCAGTATTTT
CASSERHTDTQYF
>TRBD1|TRBJ1-5|TRBV7-2|-
TGTGCCAGCAACCTACAGGGGAATAGCAATCAGCCCCAGCATTTT
CASNLQGNSNQPQHF
>TRBD1|TRBJ1-4|TRBV11-3|-
TGTGCCAGCAGCAAAAACAGGGGAAATGACAAACTGTTTTTT
CASSKNRGNDKLFF
>-|TRBJ1-1|TRBV6-6|-
TGTGCCAGCAGCCAGGACGTTTGGGGCACTGAAGCTTTCTTT
CASSQDVWGTEAFF
>TRBD2|TRBJ2-1|TRBV4-1|-
TGCGCCAGCAGCCAAGATCTAACGGGGGGGCCTTTCAGCAATGAGCAGTTCTTC
CASSQDLTGGPFSNEQFF
>-|TRBJ1-2|TRBV29-1|-
TGCAGCGTTGCTTTTACCTCAATGGTTGGCTACACCTTC
CSVAFTSMVGYTF
>-|TRBJ1-4|TRBV5-1|-
TGCGCCAGCAGCGCGGGACATACCACTAATGAAAAACTGTTTTTT
CASSAGHTTNEKLFF
>-|TRBJ2-1|TRBV2|-
TGTGCCAGCCAGAAAAGGGAAAGCTCCTACAATGAGCAGTTCTTC
CASQKRESSYNEQFF
>-|TRBJ1-1|TRBV9|-
TGTGCCAGCAGCGTAGGAGGACTGGGGGCCTGGGACACTGAAGCTTTCTTT
CASSVGGLGAWDTEAFF
>-|TRBJ1-1|TRBV11-2|few
TGTGCCAGCAGCTTAGCCGGGGTGGGCACTGAAGCTTTCTTT
CASSLAGVGTEAFF
>-|TRBJ1-1|TRBV7-6|-
TGTGCCAGCAGTCAGAACACCGCTACTGAAGCTTTCTTT
CASSQNTATEAFF
>-|TRBJ1-2|TRBV5-1|few
TGCGCCAGCAGCTTGTGGTCAGGGAGTGGGTATGGCTACACCTTC
CASSLWSGSGYGYTF